This T cell receptor (beta chain) was recovered during a study of blood T cells in healthy people across ages. Trimming took 3 bases from V and 5 from J, leaving 12 bases between them. This CDR3 has 14 amino acids. In germline, CDR1 is KGHDR, CDR2 SFDVKD. This clonotype was recorded a few times. The authors ran a second PCR of about 6 to 11 cycles using a sample-barcoded 5' primer and a J-beta primer mix. One entry per CDR3 protein, called by TCRdb with MiXCR from the 5' RACE reads. Here the sample spans around 800,000 distinct CDR3 sequences, under 80% being singletons. The chain combines TRBV24-1 with TRBJ1-2, with D perhaps TRBD1 (5 bases). The sequence was obtained from a man younger than 45 in good health. The sequenced material came from blood. DNA for the CDR3: TGTGCCACCAGTGATGCGGGGCGGGTTTATGGCTACACCTTC. This codes for CATSDAGRVYGYTF.